A selection of T cell receptor beta chains follows, all from one sample in a study of T cells in Graves' hyperthyroidism and ophthalmopathy. One entry per CDR3 protein, called by TCRdb with MiXCR from the multiplex PCR reads. The profile shows under 300,000 distinct CDR3 sequences, 12% to 15% of them singletons. Sequencing was performed on blood. The receptors come from a woman aged 40 to 55 with Graves' hyperthyroidism. Both conserved end residues are part of each CDR3. The D gene is left open where the match is weak. For some rows the clone size is stated as once, few or many, or as a class when expanded; others skip it.

v_gene	abundance	j_gene	d_gene	CDR3nt	CDR3aa
TRBV3-1	-	TRBJ1-6	-	TGTGCCAGCAGTCCTCTCAACACGAACTCATCCCTCCACTTT	CASSPLNTNSSLHF
TRBV7-8	few	TRBJ1-2	TRBD1	TGTGCCAGCAGCCCGGGGGACAGGGGTGATGGCTACACCTTC	CASSPGDRGDGYTF
TRBV15	-	TRBJ2-1	-	TGTGCCACCAGCAGATCCCGGTCGGGCGATGAGCAGTTCTTC	CATSRSRSGDEQFF
TRBV6-1	few	TRBJ2-7	-	TGTGCCACCCGACAGGACAGCTACGAGCAGTACTTC	CATRQDSYEQYF
TRBV11-2	many	TRBJ2-1	TRBD2	TGTGCCAGCAGCTTAGGAACTAGCGGAGGGTCCTACAATGAGCAGTTCTTC	CASSLGTSGGSYNEQFF
TRBV2	many	TRBJ2-1	TRBD2	TGTGCCAGCAACCTACTAGCGGGAGACAATGAGCAGTTCTTC	CASNLLAGDNEQFF
TRBV12-3/TRBV12-4	many	TRBJ2-5	TRBD2	TGTGCCAGCAGACCGGGACTAGCGGTCCTGGGCCAGTACTTC	CASRPGLAVLGQYF
TRBV5-8	many	TRBJ2-3	-	TGTGCCAGCAGCTTGCGAGCGGTAAACACAGATACGCAGTATTTT	CASSLRAVNTDTQYF
TRBV3-1	many	TRBJ2-7	TRBD1	TGTGCCAGCAGCCAAGTCGGAGGGACAGGGTCCTACGAGCAGTACTTC	CASSQVGGTGSYEQYF
TRBV20-1	few	TRBJ2-1	TRBD2	TGCAGTGCTAGAGATCTAGTGGGACTAGCGCCTTACAATGAGCAGTTCTTC	CSARDLVGLAPYNEQFF
TRBV20-1	many	TRBJ1-1	-	TGCGGTGCGTCGGACAGGAACACTGAAGCTTTCTTT	CGASDRNTEAFF
TRBV28	-	TRBJ2-7	TRBD1	TGTGCCAGCAGTTCGACAGGGGGCCTAACCTACGAGCAGTACTTC	CASSSTGGLTYEQYF
TRBV12-3/TRBV12-4	many	TRBJ2-5	-	TGTGCCAGCAGCCCCGAAGGGAGTGAAGAGACCCAGTACTTC	CASSPEGSEETQYF
TRBV19	-	TRBJ2-7	TRBD1	TGTGCCAGTAGTTTCCGGGACAGAAGTGCCTACGAGCAGTACTTC	CASSFRDRSAYEQYF
TRBV4-1	-	TRBJ2-7	TRBD2	TGCGCCAGCAGCCAGACTAGCGGCGTTCCCTCCTACGAGCAGTACTTC	CASSQTSGVPSYEQYF
TRBV9	many	TRBJ2-3	TRBD2	TGTGCCAGCAGCGCTCAACTAGCGGGAGGGTACACAGATACGCAGTATTTT	CASSAQLAGGYTDTQYF
TRBV2	-	TRBJ2-5	-	TGTGCCAGCAGAAGTACCGGGACACCGGGGGAGACCCAGTACTTC	CASRSTGTPGETQYF
TRBV3-1	many	TRBJ2-1	TRBD2	TGTGCCAGCAGATCAAGCGGGACCTCCTACAATGAGCAGTTCTTC	CASRSSGTSYNEQFF
TRBV7-9	many	TRBJ2-5	-	TGTGCCAGCAGCTTAGTACGGACCGAAGAGACCCAGTACTTC	CASSLVRTEETQYF
TRBV12-3/TRBV12-4	many	TRBJ2-2	-	TGTGCCAGCAGTTTTGGGGGGGGGCGCGGACCGCTGTTTTTT	CASSFGGGRGPLFF
TRBV7-9	many	TRBJ1-1	-	TGTGCCAGCAGCTTAGAAAGGAGGTCTAACGCTTTCTTT	CASSLERRSNAFF
TRBV5-1	-	TRBJ1-2	-	TGCGCCAGCAGCTTGGACCCGACTAACTATGGCTACACCTTC	CASSLDPTNYGYTF
TRBV14	few	TRBJ1-4	-	TGTGCCAGCAGCCAAGCTCGGATTCGCAATGAAAAACTGTTTTTT	CASSQARIRNEKLFF
TRBV18	many	TRBJ2-5	-	TGTGCCAGCTCCGAGCGGCAAGAGACCCAGTACTTC	CASSERQETQYF
TRBV12-3/TRBV12-4	many	TRBJ2-7	-	TGTGCCAGCAGTAACTCAGGGGTCGAGCAGTACTTC	CASSNSGVEQYF
TRBV7-2	-	TRBJ2-1	TRBD1	TGTGCCAGCGGGGCCGACAGGGGCTCCTACAATAAGCAGTTCTTC	CASGADRGSYNKQFF
TRBV2	many	TRBJ1-3	-	TGTGCCAACAGGAGAGAGGGTACCATATATTTT	CANRREGTIYF
TRBV20-1	many	TRBJ2-5	TRBD2	TGCAGTGCTAGAGCCGGGACTAGCGGGAGGGTCGGCCAAGAGACCCAGTACTTC	CSARAGTSGRVGQETQYF
TRBV11-2	many	TRBJ2-7	-	TGTGCCAGCAGCTTACCTGGCGGGATCTACGAGCAGTACTTC	CASSLPGGIYEQYF
TRBV18	many	TRBJ1-5	-	TGTGCCAGCTCAACTGAGAGACATCAGCCCCAGCATTTT	CASSTERHQPQHF
TRBV30	-	TRBJ2-3	-	TGTGCCTGGATGTACGGGAGTGGGAGCGATACGCAGTATTTT	CAWMYGSGSDTQYF
TRBV10-3	few	TRBJ1-3	-	TGTGCCATCAGTGATTACAGGAACTCTGGAAACACCATATATTTT	CAISDYRNSGNTIYF
TRBV6-2/TRBV6-3	-	TRBJ2-3	TRBD2	TGTGCCAGCGGCAAAAGACTACTAGCGGGAGGAGATACGCAGTATTTT	CASGKRLLAGGDTQYF
TRBV11-2	many	TRBJ1-4	-	TGTGCCAGCAGCCTCGACGGGTCTTATAATGAAAAACTGTTTTTT	CASSLDGSYNEKLFF
TRBV5-5	-	TRBJ1-4	-	TGCGCCAGCAGCTCAACAGGGAGTGGTGAAAAACTGTTTTTT	CASSSTGSGEKLFF
TRBV6-1	-	TRBJ2-2	TRBD2	TGTGCCAGCAGTTCTGAGGGACTAGCGGGAGGGCGAGTTATCACCGGGGAGCTGTTTTTT	CASSSEGLAGGRVITGELFF
TRBV6-1	many	TRBJ2-7	TRBD2	TGTGCCAGCAAGGTGGGTCTAGCGGCCTCCTACGAGCAGTACTTC	CASKVGLAASYEQYF
TRBV7-8	many	TRBJ2-7	-	TGTGCCAGCAGCTACAGAGATAGGGTGGCTAACCCCTACGAGCAGTACTTC	CASSYRDRVANPYEQYF
TRBV10-1	-	TRBJ1-1	-	TGCGCCAGCAGTGAGTCGGGGGGAGCCACTGAAGCTTTCTTT	CASSESGGATEAFF
TRBV6-1	many	TRBJ2-5	-	TGTGCCAGCAACCCCGACAGGAAAAAAGAGACCCAGTACTTC	CASNPDRKKETQYF
TRBV10-3	-	TRBJ2-4	-	TGTGCCATCAGTGAGTCGATTGGCAGACCCAAGGGGATTCAGTACTTC	CAISESIGRPKGIQYF
TRBV11-3	many	TRBJ2-3	-	TGTGCCAGCAGCTTAGCCCCTTTTATGGATACGCAGTATTTT	CASSLAPFMDTQYF
TRBV6-1	many	TRBJ2-7	TRBD2	TGTGCCAGCAGTGAAGTAGCGGGCTACGAGCAGTACTTC	CASSEVAGYEQYF
TRBV28	few	TRBJ2-3	-	TGTGCCAGCACCATTCTTTCGTCAGATACGCAGTATTTT	CASTILSSDTQYF
TRBV25-1	few	TRBJ1-3	-	TGTGCCAGCGGGGCAGGCGACACCATATATTTT	CASGAGDTIYF
TRBV20-1	-	TRBJ1-6	TRBD1	TGCAGTGCTAGAGATGGGACAGGGACGGATTCATCCCTCCACTTT	CSARDGTGTDSSLHF
TRBV2	-	TRBJ2-1	-	TGTGCCAGCAGTGCGACAGCCTACAATGAGCAGTTCTTC	CASSATAYNEQFF